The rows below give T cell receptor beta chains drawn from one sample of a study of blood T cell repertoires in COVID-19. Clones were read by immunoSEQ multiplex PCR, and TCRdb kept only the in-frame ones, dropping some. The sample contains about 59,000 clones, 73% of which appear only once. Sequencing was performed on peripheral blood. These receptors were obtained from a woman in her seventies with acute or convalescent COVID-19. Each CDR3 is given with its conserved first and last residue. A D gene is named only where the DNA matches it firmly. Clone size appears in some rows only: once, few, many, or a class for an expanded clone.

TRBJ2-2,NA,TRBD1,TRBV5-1,CASGTGENTGELFF,TGCGCCAGCGGGACAGGGGAGAACACCGGGGAGCTGTTTTTT
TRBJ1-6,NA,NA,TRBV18,CASSRPGVNSPLHF,TGTGCCAGCTCCCGTCCGGGGGTAAATTCACCCCTCCACTTT
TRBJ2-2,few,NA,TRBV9,CASSGSFIGELFF,TGTGCCAGCAGCGGTTCCTTTATCGGGGAGCTGTTTTTT
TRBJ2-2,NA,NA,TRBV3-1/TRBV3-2,CASSYTGELFF,TGTGCCAGCAGCTATACCGGGGAGCTGTTTTTT
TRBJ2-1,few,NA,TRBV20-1,CSARGDYEQFF,TGCAGTGCTAGAGGGGACTATGAGCAGTTCTTC
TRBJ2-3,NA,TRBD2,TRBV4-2,CASSQDWGLAGGDTQYF,TGTGCCAGCAGCCAAGATTGGGGACTAGCCGGCGGAGATACGCAGTATTTT
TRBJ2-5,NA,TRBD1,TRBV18,CASSPRQGQETQYF,TGTGCCAGCTCACCTAGACAGGGACAAGAGACCCAGTACTTC
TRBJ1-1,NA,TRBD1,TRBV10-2,CASGTGGANTEAFF,TGCGCCAGTGGGACAGGGGGCGCAAACACTGAAGCTTTCTTT
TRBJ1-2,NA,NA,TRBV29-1,CSVIRANYGYTF,TGCAGCGTCATCAGGGCTAACTATGGCTACACCTTC
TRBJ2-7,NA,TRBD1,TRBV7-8,CASSPRGDRRNEQYF,TGTGCCAGCAGCCCCCGAGGGGACAGGAGAAACGAGCAGTACTTC
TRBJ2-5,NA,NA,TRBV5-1,CASSILDSGAQYF,TGCGCCAGCAGCATACTGGACTCAGGGGCCCAGTACTTC
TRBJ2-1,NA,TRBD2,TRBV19,CASTQSGGAYNEQFF,TGTGCCAGTACCCAAAGCGGGGGGGCTTACAATGAGCAGTTCTTC
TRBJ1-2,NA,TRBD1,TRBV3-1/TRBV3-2,CATASRGLSGYTF,TGTGCCACCGCTAGCAGGGGGCTTAGTGGCTACACCTTC
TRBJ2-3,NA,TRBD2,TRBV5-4,CASSLDLAGGPWDTDTQYF,TGTGCCAGCAGCTTGGACCTAGCGGGGGGGCCGTGGGACACAGATACGCAGTATTTT
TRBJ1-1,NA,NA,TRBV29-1,CSVEDTQGGIEAFF,TGCAGCGTTGAAGATACGCAGGGAGGGATAGAAGCTTTCTTT
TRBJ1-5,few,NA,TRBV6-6,CASRLDQSGQPQHF,TGTGCCAGCAGATTGGACCAGAGCGGGCAGCCCCAGCATTTT
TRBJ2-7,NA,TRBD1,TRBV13,CASSLGQGVDEQYF,TGTGCCAGCAGCCTAGGACAGGGGGTCGACGAGCAGTACTTC
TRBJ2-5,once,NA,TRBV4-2,CASSQDSLGVETQYF,TGTGCCAGCAGCCAAGATTCGTTAGGGGTGGAGACCCAGTACTTC